What follows is one TCR beta chain and its context. The antigen remains unidentified. The data originate from a study of CD8 T cells in ankylosing spondylitis. The CDR3 has 15 amino acids. CDR1 LGHNA and CDR2 YNFKEQ come from the germline V gene. The V and J ends lost 5 bases and 2 bases, in that order; junction bases with no gene match: 7. Points from the study as a whole: Disease-linked clones reportedly showed significant enrichment in matched ankylosing spondylitis synovial fluid. What appeared characteristic of ankylosing spondylitis blood was a TCR beta motif of 7 or 8 highly homologous variants. In reactive arthritis synovial fluid and blood, some motif variants had been reported before.

One entry per CDR3 protein results from TCRdb running MiXCR on the 5' RACE reads. The repertoire holds about 340,000 distinct CDR3 sequences, with roughly 20% as singletons. Sequencing input: blood, either unsorted or a sorted T cell fraction (not recorded which). This chain links TRBV4-2 with TRBJ2-7; 9 bases line up with TRBD2. This TCR came from a male donor with ankylosing spondylitis or in good health (not recorded which). The DNA for the CDR3 is TGTGCCAGCAGCTACGATAGCGGGGGACCCTACGAGCAGTACTTC. It yields the protein CASSYDSGGPYEQYF.